This T cell receptor (beta chain) was found in a study of cytomegalovirus exposure and HLA in healthy donors. Across the whole study: Roughly 180 million T cells yielded approximately 100 million unique TCR beta sequences, as an earlier analysis found.

This clone was found once. What it binds is not known. Findings and limits, study-wide: Researchers reportedly found TCR beta sequences accurately predicted most subjects' HLA-A and HLA-B alleles. Later analysis reportedly placed an Asian-associated ancestry cluster below the roughly 640-donor mean in N-insertions.

The ends were cut back, 6 bases at V and 4 bases at J, with 18 bases in the middle. This CDR3 has 16 residues. Germline assignment: CDR1 MDHEN and CDR2 SYDVKM. Vbeta (60) and Jbeta (13) primers were used in the PCR. TCRdb keeps only in-frame clones here, not all; method: immunoSEQ multiplex PCR. The sample has tens of thousands of clones, roughly four fifths seen once. Material for sequencing was PBMCs. This clonotype was obtained from a man in his forties in good health and CMV-seronegative. This rearrangement joins TRBV28 to TRBJ1-4; D may be TRBD1 (6 bases). CDR3 in DNA: TGTGCCAGCAGGCAAAGATGGGGGCACGGTAATGAAAAACTGTTTTTT. This sequence encodes CASRQRWGHGNEKLFF.